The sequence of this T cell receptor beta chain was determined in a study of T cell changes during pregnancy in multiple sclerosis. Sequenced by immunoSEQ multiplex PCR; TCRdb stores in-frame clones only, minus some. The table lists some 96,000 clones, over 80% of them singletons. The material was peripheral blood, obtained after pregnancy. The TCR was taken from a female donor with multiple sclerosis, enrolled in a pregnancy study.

This CDR3 reads CASSLAPGTGSNSPLHF. CDR3 coding DNA: TGTGCCAGCAGCTTAGCGCCCGGGACAGGGTCTAATTCACCCCTCCACTTT. The chain combines TRBV7-6 with TRBJ1-6; 9 nucleotides align to TRBD1. Germline CDR1 is SGHVS and CDR2 is FNYEAQ. The CDR3 consists of 17 residues. J was trimmed by 6 bases and V by 0 bases; bases with no gene match: 6.